Listed below are T cell receptor beta chains from one sample, sequenced in a study. TCRdb redid the calling of the RT-PCR reads with MiXCR, one entry per CDR3 protein. The profile shows around 700,000 distinct CDR3 sequences, 13% to 15% of them singletons. The specimen was memory CD4+ T cells from blood. Source of these receptors: a female donor in good health, serving as a healthy control. CDR3s include the opening cysteine and the closing phenylalanine or tryptophan. The order of the fields is V gene, clone size, D gene, J gene, CDR3 protein, CDR3 DNA. D genes are given only for firm matches. Expanded clones are given a class, and other clones once, few, many or no size at all.

v_gene: TRBV5-4
abundance: NA
d_gene: TRBD2
j_gene: TRBJ2-1
CDR3aa: CASSLAGDNNEQFF
CDR3nt: TGTGCCAGCAGCTTAGCGGGGGACAACAATGAGCAGTTCTTC

v_gene: TRBV7-9
abundance: NA
d_gene: TRBD1
j_gene: TRBJ1-4
CDR3aa: CASSLTAGGEKLFF
CDR3nt: TGTGCCAGCAGCTTAACGGCAGGGGGTGAAAAACTGTTTTTT

v_gene: TRBV7-2
abundance: many
d_gene: NA
j_gene: TRBJ1-4
CDR3aa: CASSLTVNEKLFF
CDR3nt: TGTGCCAGCAGCCTCACAGTTAATGAAAAACTGTTTTTT

v_gene: TRBV6-2/TRBV6-3
abundance: NA
d_gene: TRBD2
j_gene: TRBJ2-7
CDR3aa: CASNPSGLAGSEQYF
CDR3nt: TGTGCCAGCAATCCGTCGGGACTAGCGGGATCCGAGCAGTACTTC

v_gene: TRBV2
abundance: NA
d_gene: NA
j_gene: TRBJ2-7
CDR3aa: CASSWTEFEQYF
CDR3nt: TGTGCCAGCAGTTGGACAGAGTTCGAGCAGTACTTC

v_gene: TRBV10-3
abundance: few
d_gene: NA
j_gene: TRBJ2-3
CDR3aa: CAITRDSLTDTQYF
CDR3nt: TGTGCCATCACCCGGGACTCTCTCACAGATACGCAGTATTTT

v_gene: TRBV20-1
abundance: NA
d_gene: NA
j_gene: TRBJ2-5
CDR3aa: CSASGPGLSRETQYF
CDR3nt: TGCAGTGCTAGCGGCCCGGGACTCAGTCGGGAGACCCAGTACTTC

v_gene: TRBV2
abundance: NA
d_gene: TRBD1
j_gene: TRBJ1-1
CDR3aa: CASSSTGTGNTEAFF
CDR3nt: TGTGCCAGCAGTTCTACCGGGACAGGTAACACTGAAGCTTTCTTT

v_gene: TRBV6-2/TRBV6-3
abundance: NA
d_gene: NA
j_gene: TRBJ1-6
CDR3aa: CASRNGRVAYNSPLHF
CDR3nt: TGTGCCAGCAGAAATGGGCGGGTCGCCTATAATTCACCCCTCCACTTT

v_gene: TRBV7-2
abundance: many
d_gene: NA
j_gene: TRBJ2-5
CDR3aa: CASSFGRGETQYF
CDR3nt: TGTGCCAGCAGCTTTGGTAGGGGAGAGACCCAGTACTTC

v_gene: TRBV7-2
abundance: few
d_gene: NA
j_gene: TRBJ1-5
CDR3aa: CASSLAWGGNQPQHF
CDR3nt: TGTGCCAGCAGCTTAGCGTGGGGTGGCAATCAGCCCCAGCATTTT

v_gene: TRBV4-1
abundance: many
d_gene: TRBD1
j_gene: TRBJ1-2
CDR3aa: CASSPRGQDYGYTF
CDR3nt: TGTGCCAGCAGCCCCAGGGGGCAGGACTATGGCTACACCTTC

v_gene: TRBV10-3
abundance: many
d_gene: NA
j_gene: TRBJ1-2
CDR3aa: CAISDFQGFGGYTF
CDR3nt: TGTGCCATCAGTGATTTTCAGGGCTTTGGTGGCTACACCTTC

v_gene: TRBV2
abundance: few
d_gene: NA
j_gene: TRBJ2-1
CDR3aa: CASSDSRGRYNEQFF
CDR3nt: TGTGCCAGCAGTGATAGTCGCGGTCGCTACAATGAGCAGTTCTTC

v_gene: TRBV12-3/TRBV12-4
abundance: NA
d_gene: NA
j_gene: TRBJ1-5
CDR3aa: CASSPLRTADNQPQHF
CDR3nt: TGTGCCAGCAGTCCCCTTAGGACAGCTGATAATCAGCCCCAGCATTTT

v_gene: TRBV7-3
abundance: NA
d_gene: NA
j_gene: TRBJ1-1
CDR3aa: CASKMAMNTEAFF
CDR3nt: TGTGCCAGCAAAATGGCTATGAACACTGAAGCTTTCTTT

v_gene: TRBV7-3
abundance: many
d_gene: NA
j_gene: TRBJ2-2
CDR3aa: CASSFTGTGELFF
CDR3nt: TGTGCCAGCAGCTTCACCGGCACCGGGGAGCTGTTTTTT

v_gene: TRBV5-4
abundance: NA
d_gene: NA
j_gene: TRBJ2-1
CDR3aa: CASSLEEGRYNEQFF
CDR3nt: TGTGCCAGCAGCTTAGAAGAGGGAAGGTACAATGAGCAGTTCTTC

v_gene: TRBV5-1
abundance: NA
d_gene: NA
j_gene: TRBJ1-2
CDR3aa: CASSMGVGAEGGYTF
CDR3nt: TGCGCCAGCAGCATGGGCGTTGGGGCCGAGGGAGGCTACACCTTC

v_gene: TRBV29-1
abundance: many
d_gene: NA
j_gene: TRBJ2-5
CDR3aa: CSAQWDQETQYF
CDR3nt: TGCAGCGCACAGTGGGATCAAGAGACCCAGTACTTC

v_gene: TRBV2
abundance: NA
d_gene: NA
j_gene: TRBJ2-3
CDR3aa: CASLGLASTDTQYF
CDR3nt: TGTGCCAGCCTTGGGCTAGCGAGCACAGATACGCAGTATTTT

v_gene: TRBV6-5
abundance: NA
d_gene: NA
j_gene: TRBJ2-7
CDR3aa: CASTATGLSYEQYF
CDR3nt: TGTGCCAGCACCGCAACAGGGCTCTCCTACGAGCAGTACTTC

v_gene: TRBV6-1
abundance: many
d_gene: NA
j_gene: TRBJ1-2
CDR3aa: CASSELVLYGYTF
CDR3nt: TGTGCCAGCAGTGAACTGGTCCTCTATGGCTACACCTTC

v_gene: TRBV28
abundance: few
d_gene: NA
j_gene: TRBJ1-2
CDR3aa: CASAVPEAGGYGYTF
CDR3nt: TGTGCCAGCGCAGTCCCGGAAGCTGGGGGATATGGCTACACCTTC

v_gene: TRBV5-5
abundance: NA
d_gene: TRBD1
j_gene: TRBJ2-5
CDR3aa: CASSLGLIASGGQETQYF
CDR3nt: TGTGCCAGCAGCTTGGGTTTAATTGCGTCAGGGGGTCAAGAGACCCAGTACTTC

v_gene: TRBV4-3
abundance: NA
d_gene: NA
j_gene: TRBJ2-1
CDR3aa: CASSVAQRGGYNEQFF
CDR3nt: TGCGCCAGCAGCGTCGCCCAGAGGGGGGGTTACAATGAGCAGTTCTTC

v_gene: TRBV10-3
abundance: NA
d_gene: TRBD2
j_gene: TRBJ2-1
CDR3aa: CAISTSGSSYNEQFF
CDR3nt: TGTGCCATCAGTACTAGCGGGAGCTCCTACAATGAGCAGTTCTTC

v_gene: TRBV11-3
abundance: NA
d_gene: TRBD2
j_gene: TRBJ2-3
CDR3aa: CASSLRREGQDTQYF
CDR3nt: TGTGCCAGCAGCTTAAGGCGGGAGGGCCAAGATACGCAGTATTTT

v_gene: TRBV4-2
abundance: few
d_gene: TRBD1
j_gene: TRBJ2-1
CDR3aa: CASSQEFRQGALSYNNEQFF
CDR3nt: TGTGCCAGCAGCCAAGAATTCCGGCAGGGGGCCCTATCTTACAACAATGAGCAGTTCTTC

v_gene: TRBV9
abundance: few
d_gene: NA
j_gene: TRBJ2-2
CDR3aa: CASSGIHTGPGELFF
CDR3nt: TGTGCCAGCAGCGGCATCCACACAGGGCCCGGGGAGCTGTTTTTT

v_gene: TRBV6-4
abundance: NA
d_gene: NA
j_gene: TRBJ2-1
CDR3aa: CASSDGLRSGTYNEQFF
CDR3nt: TGTGCCAGCAGTGACGGGTTGCGGTCCGGCACCTACAATGAGCAGTTCTTC

v_gene: TRBV28
abundance: NA
d_gene: NA
j_gene: TRBJ1-2
CDR3aa: CASTKRYGYTF
CDR3nt: TGTGCCAGCACCAAACGATATGGCTACACCTTC

v_gene: TRBV5-6
abundance: many
d_gene: TRBD2
j_gene: TRBJ2-5
CDR3aa: CASSLMYGLAGAETQYF
CDR3nt: TGTGCCAGCAGCTTAATGTACGGACTAGCGGGAGCAGAGACCCAGTACTTC

v_gene: TRBV12-3/TRBV12-4
abundance: few
d_gene: TRBD2
j_gene: TRBJ2-3
CDR3aa: CASSSYGVAGTGDTQYF
CDR3nt: TGTGCCAGCAGTTCTTACGGAGTAGCGGGAACGGGGGATACGCAGTATTTT

v_gene: TRBV19
abundance: few
d_gene: NA
j_gene: TRBJ1-4
CDR3aa: CASSIENFAEKLFF
CDR3nt: TGTGCCAGTAGTATAGAGAATTTCGCCGAAAAACTGTTTTTT

v_gene: TRBV6-4
abundance: few
d_gene: TRBD2
j_gene: TRBJ2-1
CDR3aa: CASSPRDYEYNEQFF
CDR3nt: TGTGCCAGCAGCCCCCGGGACTATGAGTACAATGAGCAGTTCTTC

v_gene: TRBV6-5
abundance: few
d_gene: NA
j_gene: TRBJ2-1
CDR3aa: CASQSPSGFF
CDR3nt: TGTGCCAGCCAGAGCCCCAGCGGGTTCTTC

v_gene: TRBV12-3/TRBV12-4
abundance: NA
d_gene: TRBD1
j_gene: TRBJ1-6
CDR3aa: CASSFGTVGSPLHF
CDR3nt: TGTGCCAGCAGTTTTGGGACAGTAGGTTCACCCCTCCACTTT

v_gene: TRBV7-2
abundance: few
d_gene: TRBD1
j_gene: TRBJ1-2
CDR3aa: CASGQARALIYGYTF
CDR3nt: TGTGCCAGCGGACAGGCCAGGGCCCTAATCTATGGCTACACCTTC

v_gene: TRBV9
abundance: NA
d_gene: NA
j_gene: TRBJ2-1
CDR3aa: CASSVLAGSYNEQFF
CDR3nt: TGTGCCAGCAGCGTACTGGCTGGCTCCTACAATGAGCAGTTCTTC

v_gene: TRBV12-3/TRBV12-4
abundance: NA
d_gene: TRBD1
j_gene: TRBJ2-1
CDR3aa: CASSLLDRGHEQFF
CDR3nt: TGTGCCAGCAGTTTATTGGACAGGGGACATGAGCAGTTCTTC

v_gene: TRBV9
abundance: NA
d_gene: NA
j_gene: TRBJ2-3
CDR3aa: CASTSWGGHRPSTDTQYF
CDR3nt: TGTGCCAGCACCTCATGGGGTGGGCATCGGCCCTCCACAGATACGCAGTATTTT

v_gene: TRBV30
abundance: many
d_gene: TRBD1
j_gene: TRBJ1-5
CDR3aa: CAWRGQGNQPQHF
CDR3nt: TGTGCCTGGAGGGGACAGGGGAATCAGCCCCAGCATTTT

v_gene: TRBV6-6
abundance: NA
d_gene: NA
j_gene: TRBJ2-2
CDR3aa: CASSYMTGDPGELFF
CDR3nt: TGTGCCAGCAGTTACATGACGGGAGACCCCGGGGAGCTGTTTTTT

v_gene: TRBV10-3
abundance: few
d_gene: NA
j_gene: TRBJ1-5
CDR3aa: CATGFRENQPQHF
CDR3nt: TGTGCCACGGGTTTCAGGGAGAATCAGCCCCAGCATTTT

v_gene: TRBV9
abundance: NA
d_gene: TRBD1
j_gene: TRBJ2-3
CDR3aa: CASSSMGATGANTQYF
CDR3nt: TGTGCCAGCAGTTCTATGGGGGCTACAGGGGCGAATACGCAGTATTTT

v_gene: TRBV15
abundance: NA
d_gene: NA
j_gene: TRBJ1-2
CDR3aa: CATSRVQGYDNYGYTF
CDR3nt: TGTGCCACCAGCAGAGTTCAGGGGTATGATAACTATGGCTACACCTTC

v_gene: TRBV29-1
abundance: many
d_gene: NA
j_gene: TRBJ2-5
CDR3aa: CSVTEGGTNQETQYF
CDR3nt: TGCAGCGTCACCGAGGGGGGGACAAACCAAGAGACCCAGTACTTC

v_gene: TRBV20-1
abundance: few
d_gene: NA
j_gene: TRBJ1-1
CDR3aa: CSAPLHTEAFF
CDR3nt: TGCAGTGCCCCGTTGCACACTGAAGCTTTCTTT

v_gene: TRBV20-1
abundance: few
d_gene: NA
j_gene: TRBJ2-3
CDR3aa: CSATLGTSTDTQYF
CDR3nt: TGCAGTGCTACTCTAGGGACTAGCACAGATACGCAGTATTTT

v_gene: TRBV5-1
abundance: NA
d_gene: NA
j_gene: TRBJ2-7
CDR3aa: CASSLTSGGQNYEQYF
CDR3nt: TGCGCCAGCAGCCTAACATCCGGGGGACAGAACTACGAGCAGTACTTC

v_gene: TRBV12-3/TRBV12-4
abundance: many
d_gene: TRBD1
j_gene: TRBJ1-6
CDR3aa: CASSKGQGNNSPLHF
CDR3nt: TGTGCCAGCAGCAAGGGACAGGGGAACAATTCACCCCTCCACTTT

v_gene: TRBV4-3
abundance: few
d_gene: NA
j_gene: TRBJ1-2
CDR3aa: CASSQDPQGIGNYGYTF
CDR3nt: TGCGCCAGCAGCCAAGATCCGCAGGGTATTGGGAACTATGGCTACACCTTC

v_gene: TRBV11-2
abundance: NA
d_gene: TRBD1
j_gene: TRBJ1-1
CDR3aa: CASSPGQLIHTEAFF
CDR3nt: TGTGCCAGCAGCCCGGGACAGTTGATACACACTGAAGCTTTCTTT